This T cell receptor beta chain was recovered during a study of shared clonotypes between healthy human individuals. Study-wide findings and caveats: Sorted-subset samples were not fully sequenced, rarefaction indicated. The four-donor shared clonotypes exceeded non-shared clonotypes in generation probability, with non-shared ones scoring lower.

Method: immunoSEQ multiplex PCR; TCRdb's copy keeps in-frame clones and lacks some. There are approximately 500,000 clones in the sample; 90% to 96% occur only once, and approximately 0.06% lies in the top ten. On this clone: Its target is unknown.

The source material was naive CD4+ T cells sorted from blood. The subset was: CD45RA+ positively selected. The receptor was isolated from a woman between 25 and 40 years old in good health.

The CDR3 spells CASSSGQGARAAKNIQYF. Here the CDR3 DNA reads TGTGCCAGCAGCTCCGGACAGGGGGCGCGGGCGGCCAAAAACATTCAGTACTTC. This chain connects TRBV7-2 to TRBJ2-4; 11 bases fit TRBD1. The CDR3 loop spans 18 amino acids. From germline, CDR1 is SGHTA and CDR2 FQGNSA. Unmatched junction bases numbered 9, after V lost 4 bases and J lost 1 base. The full variable domain, with the rest looked up from reference TRBV7-2 and TRBJ2-4, is GAGVSQSPSNKVTEKGKDVELRCDPISGHTALYWYRQSLGQGLEFLIYFQGNSAPDKSGLPSDRFSAERTGGSVSTLTIQRTQQEDSAVYLCASSSGQGARAAKNIQYFGAGTRLSVL.